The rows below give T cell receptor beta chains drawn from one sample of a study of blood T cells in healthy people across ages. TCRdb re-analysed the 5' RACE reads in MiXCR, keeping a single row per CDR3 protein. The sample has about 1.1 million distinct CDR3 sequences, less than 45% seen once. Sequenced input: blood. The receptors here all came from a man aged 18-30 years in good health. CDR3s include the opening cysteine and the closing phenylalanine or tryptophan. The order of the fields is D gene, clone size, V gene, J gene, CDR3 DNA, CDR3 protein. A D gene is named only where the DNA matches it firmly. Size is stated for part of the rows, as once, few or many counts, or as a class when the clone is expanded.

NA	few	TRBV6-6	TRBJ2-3	TGTGCCAGCACTACAGTAATGACAGATACGCAGTATTTT	CASTTVMTDTQYF
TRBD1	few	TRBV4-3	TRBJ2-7	TGCGCCACCAGAGATCTTCCAGGGGGCTCGAATGAGCAGTACTTC	CATRDLPGGSNEQYF
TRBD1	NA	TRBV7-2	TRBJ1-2	TGTGCCAGCAGCTTAGTCGTAGGCGGACAGGGTGGGGAAGACGGCTACACCTTC	CASSLVVGGQGGEDGYTF
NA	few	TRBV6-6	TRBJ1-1	TGTGCCAGCACCATCGGCGGGGCGCGGGACACTGAAGCTTTCTTT	CASTIGGARDTEAFF
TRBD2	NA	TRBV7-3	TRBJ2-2	TGTGCCAGCAGCTTAAGAGGGGGAGCGGGGGCCCTCCACGGGGAGCTGTTTTTT	CASSLRGGAGALHGELFF
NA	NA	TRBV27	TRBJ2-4	TGTGCCAGCAGTGCGGGACAGAAAAACATTCAGTACTTC	CASSAGQKNIQYF
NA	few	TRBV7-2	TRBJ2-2	TGTGCCAGCAGCTTAACAGGGACGAACACCGGGGAGCTGTTTTTT	CASSLTGTNTGELFF
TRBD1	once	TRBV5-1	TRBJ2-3	TGCGCCAGCAGGGCATCCGTAGGGACAGAGACGCAGTATTTT	CASRASVGTETQYF
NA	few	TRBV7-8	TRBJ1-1	TGTGCCAGCAGTAGTCCCCACTTACAGACTGCAAACACTGAAGCTTTCTTT	CASSSPHLQTANTEAFF
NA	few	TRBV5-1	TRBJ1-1	TGCGCCAGCAGCTTGGTGGTGGGACTGAACACTGAAGCTTTCTTT	CASSLVVGLNTEAFF
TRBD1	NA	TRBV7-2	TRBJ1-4	TGTGCCAGCAGCTTGCGGGCCACAGGGGGCCCCAATGAAAAACTGTTTTTT	CASSLRATGGPNEKLFF
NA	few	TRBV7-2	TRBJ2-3	TGTGCCAGCACCGTCTATCAGGGCACAGATACGCAGTATTTT	CASTVYQGTDTQYF
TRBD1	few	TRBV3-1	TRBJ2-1	TGTGCCAGCAGCCAGCTGAACCCCGGGACAGGGGTACATATCTCCTACAATGAGCAGTTCTTC	CASSQLNPGTGVHISYNEQFF
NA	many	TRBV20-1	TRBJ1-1	TGCAGTGCTAGAGATCTCGGGAACACTGAAGCTTTCTTT	CSARDLGNTEAFF
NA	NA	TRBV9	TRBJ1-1	TGTGCCAGCAGCCCTGAGGGACCGAACACTGAAGCTTTCTTT	CASSPEGPNTEAFF
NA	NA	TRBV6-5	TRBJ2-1	TGTGCCAACAGTTCCAACGTGCAGGGCTGGAATGAGCAGTTCTTC	CANSSNVQGWNEQFF
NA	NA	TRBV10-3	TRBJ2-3	TGTGCCATCAGACAAAACAGGGATACGCAGTATTTT	CAIRQNRDTQYF
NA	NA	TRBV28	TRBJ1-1	TGTGCCAGCAGTTTGGTGGGGGCGGCTTTCTTT	CASSLVGAAFF
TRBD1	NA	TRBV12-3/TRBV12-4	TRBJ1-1	TGTGCCAGCATCACTGACAGGGGGCAGATTGAGAACACTGAAGCTTTCTTT	CASITDRGQIENTEAFF
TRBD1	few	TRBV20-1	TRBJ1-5	TGCAGTGCCCAGGGGGGAGGGGATCAGCCCCAGCATTTT	CSAQGGGDQPQHF
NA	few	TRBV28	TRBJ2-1	TGTGCCAGCAACGCCCCCGGACAGCTAGCTAACAATGAGCAGTTCTTC	CASNAPGQLANNEQFF
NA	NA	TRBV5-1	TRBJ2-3	TGCGCCAGCACGCTCTGGGACGGCCGCACAGATACGCAGTATTTT	CASTLWDGRTDTQYF
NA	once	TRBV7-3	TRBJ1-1	TGTGCCAGCAGCTTAATGGTCAGAGAGAACACTGAAGCTTTCTTT	CASSLMVRENTEAFF
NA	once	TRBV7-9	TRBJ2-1	TGTGCCAGCAGCTCCCCAGTAGTGGGGAGCTCCTACAATGAGCAGTTCTTC	CASSSPVVGSSYNEQFF
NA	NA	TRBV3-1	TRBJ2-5	TGTGCCAGCAGCCAAGTAGGGACACTTCAAGAGGCCCAGTACTTC	CASSQVGTLQEAQYF
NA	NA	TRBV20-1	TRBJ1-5	TGCAGTGCTAGTGGGGGCGATTATAGCAATCAGCCCCAGCATTTT	CSASGGDYSNQPQHF
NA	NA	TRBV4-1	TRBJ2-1	TGCGCCAGCAGCCAAGATAGGAGGGGTTGGAACAATGAGCAGTTCTTC	CASSQDRRGWNNEQFF
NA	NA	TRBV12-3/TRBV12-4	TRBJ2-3	TGTGCCAGCGCTAACGGACGAGATACGCAGTATTTT	CASANGRDTQYF
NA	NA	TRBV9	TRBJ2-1	TGTGCCAGCAGCGTAGGACGGATGGCCAGCTCCTACAATGAGCAGTTCTTC	CASSVGRMASSYNEQFF
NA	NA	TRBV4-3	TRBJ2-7	TGCGCCAGCAGCCAAGATGGGGCAGGCTCGTACGAGCAGTACTTC	CASSQDGAGSYEQYF
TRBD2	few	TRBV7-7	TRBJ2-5	TGTGCCAGCAGCAAGGGACTAGAAGAGACCCAGTACTTC	CASSKGLEETQYF